The 8 T cell receptor beta chains given below trace back to one sample, sequenced in a study of cytomegalovirus exposure and HLA in healthy donors. Amplification used 60 Vbeta primers and 13 Jbeta primers. Profiling relied on immunoSEQ multiplex PCR, and the TCRdb table lists in-frame clones only, not all of them. The table shows some 180,000 clones, with roughly 77% occurring only once. The sample consisted of PBMCs. Receptors originate from a woman in her twenties or thirties in good health and CMV-seronegative.

This clone appeared once. The rearrangement uses TRBV27 and TRBJ1-2; D perhaps matches TRBD1 (5 bases). CDR3 length: 13 residues. Trimming took off 6 bases at V and 6 bases at J, with 14 bases between the two ends. Germline loops: CDR1 MNHEY, CDR2 SMNVEV (reference sequence). The CDR3 sequence: CASRGLGDHGYTF. The CDR3 region has the DNA TGTGCCAGCAGGGGACTGGGGGACCATGGCTACACCTTC.

The chain is built from TRBV6-5 and TRBJ1-2, with D maybe TRBD1 (5 bases). Germline CDR1 reads MNHEY; CDR2 reads SVGAGI. Trimming cost V 7 bases and J 8 bases, with 17 bases left between them. The CDR3 has 13 residues. The CDR3 nucleotides are TGTGCCAGCACTATATCCGGGGGTCGCGGCTACACCTTC. It encodes CASTISGGRGYTF.

The chain is built from TRBV9 and TRBJ1-6, with D hard to call. V was pared by 3 bases and J by 0 bases, with 7 bases between. Germline-derived CDR1 and CDR2 are SGDLS and YYNGEE. The CDR3 contains 15 residues. The CDR3 sequence: CASSEHSSYNSPLHF. In DNA form, the CDR3 reads TGTGCCAGCAGCGAACACAGCTCCTATAATTCACCCCTCCACTTT.

This clone was counted once. The V gene is TRBV15, the J gene TRBJ2-3; 8 bases agree with TRBD2. CDR3 length: 14 residues. J gave up 7 bases and V 8 bases, and 11 bases lay outside the gene matches. CDR1 is LNHNV and CDR2 is YYDKDF in the germline V gene (reference sequence). The CDR3 DNA sequence: TGTGCCACCCACCCGGGGGGGGCAGTGAATACGCAGTATTTT. Residues: CATHPGGAVNTQYF.

Notes on this clone: Other DNA sequences in this sample translate to the same CDR3. The chain links TRBV4-1 to TRBJ1-2; 9 nucleotides line up with TRBD1. Per the germline V gene, CDR1 is MGHRA and CDR2 is YSYEKL. J was trimmed by 2 bases and V by 4 bases; bases with no gene match: 2. The CDR3 runs 14 residues. The CDR3 bases are TGCGCCAGCAGCCTCGACAGGGGGAACTATGGCTACACCTTC. This encodes CASSLDRGNYGYTF.

J is TRBJ1-5 and V is TRBV30, with 7 bases that match TRBD1. From germline, CDR1 is GTSNPN and CDR2 SVGIG (reference sequence). CDR3 length: 13 amino acids. With 2 bases clipped from V and 5 bases from J, the junction kept 3 bases outside the gene matches. The CDR3 nucleotides read TGTGCCTGGAGTACCCAGGGGGATCAGCCCCAGCATTTT. This encodes CAWSTQGDQPQHF.

This chain joins TRBV6-6 and TRBJ1-1; 12 nucleotides match TRBD1. The V gene end was trimmed by 0 bases and the J gene end by 11 bases; junction bases not matched to a gene: 10. The CDR3 totals 16 residues. The V gene's germline CDR1 is MNHNY and CDR2 SVGAGI (reference sequence). In nucleotides, the CDR3 is TGTGCCAGCAGTTACTCACCCGGGACAGGGGGCTCTCGGGCTTTCTTT. This encodes CASSYSPGTGGSRAFF.

The rearrangement joins TRBV5-4 to TRBJ1-4; D unresolved. The V gene's germline CDR1 is SGHNT and CDR2 YYREEE (reference sequence). Trimming took 3 bases from V and 8 from J, leaving 11 bases between them. The CDR3 runs 13 residues. Here the CDR3 reads CASSYLPGEKLFF. The CDR3 DNA reads as TGTGCCAGCAGCTACCTACCGGGGGAAAAACTGTTTTTT.